Following are 21 T cell receptor beta chains from one sample sequenced in a study of CD8+ T cells in alopecia areata. Sequencing relied on a cDNA template that was reverse transcribed from extracted RNA. Clones were sequenced by immunoSEQ multiplex PCR, and TCRdb holds only the in-frame ones, with some missing. There are some 170,000 clones in the sample; 50% to 75% occur only once, and 16% lies in the top ten. Sample treatment: oral pan-JAK inhibitor, 5-10 mg twice daily. The sample in question was CD4+ T cells sorted from blood, obtained at roughly week 55, from a patient treated with tofacitinib. Receptor source: a human donor with alopecia areata.

The CDR3: CASSPKGDRGETQYF. The DNA for the CDR3 is TGTGCCAGCAGCCCCAAGGGGGACAGGGGAGAGACCCAGTACTTC. The chain carries TRBV7-9 and TRBJ2-5; 10 bases align to TRBD1. With V trimmed by 5 bases and J by 4 bases, 7 bases remained unmatched. The germline gives CDR1 SEHNR, CDR2 FQNEAQ (reference sequence). The CDR3 is 15 amino acids.

About this clone: The sample carries other DNA sequences with the same CDR3. The CDR3 nucleotides read TGTGCCAGCAGCGACACAGATACGCAGTATTTT. Translated: CASSDTDTQYF. The V gene is TRBV7-9, the J gene TRBJ2-3, with no clear D. The CDR3 sequence is 11 residues long. In germline, CDR1 is SEHNR, CDR2 FQNEAQ (reference sequence). Trimming left V 5 bases short and J 2 bases short, with 2 bases between.

This clone was counted a few times. The chain's CDR3 is CASRAGKQGGYTF. DNA of the CDR3: TGTGCCAGCAGGGCCGGGAAACAGGGTGGCTACACCTTC. V and J are TRBV2 and TRBJ1-2, with D possibly being TRBD1 (6 bases). The germline V and J ends were trimmed by 6 bases and 7 bases, with 15 bases remaining between them. This CDR3 spans 13 amino acids. Per germline, CDR1 SNHLY and CDR2 FYNNEI.

The chain has TRBV25-1 and TRBJ1-4; no reliable D call. The germline V and J ends were trimmed by 0 bases and 8 bases, with 13 bases remaining between them. Per the germline V gene, CDR1 is MGHDK and CDR2 is SYGVNS. The CDR3 contains 15 residues. This CDR3 is CASSEYRGGGEKLFF. The CDR3 region has the DNA TGTGCCAGCAGTGAATATCGGGGAGGTGGAGAAAAACTGTTTTTT.

The chain combines TRBV2 with TRBJ2-5; D gene unclear. The CDR3 spans 13 residues. Trimming took off 6 bases at V and 5 bases at J, with 13 bases between the two ends. Germline-derived CDR1 and CDR2 are SNHLY and FYNNEI. The CDR3 here is CASSPGGWETQYF. The DNA for the CDR3 is TGTGCCAGCAGCCCCGGTGGGTGGGAGACCCAGTACTTC.

A few counts support this clone. CDR3 residues: CASSYGDLAKNIQYF. The CDR3 DNA reads as TGTGCCAGCAGTTACGGTGACCTAGCCAAAAACATTCAGTACTTC. This chain connects TRBV6-5 to TRBJ2-4, with D unclear. Deletions cut 2 bases from V and 0 bases from J, with 8 bases between. This CDR3 region has 15 residues. From germline, CDR1 is MNHEY and CDR2 SVGAGI.

The chain uses TRBV30 and TRBJ2-5, with D perhaps being TRBD1 or TRBD2 (6 bases each). Germline V gene sequence: CDR1 GTSNPN, CDR2 SVGIG (reference sequence). Trimming removed 0 bases from V and 7 bases from J, with 9 bases in between. The CDR3 is made up of 12 amino acids. The CDR3, as DNA: TGTGCCTGGAGTGTTGGAGGGGGGACCCAGTACTTC. Protein product: CAWSVGGGTQYF.

The chain employs TRBV11-2 and TRBJ1-1, with D perhaps TRBD1 (5 bases). V was trimmed by 2 bases and J by 11 bases, leaving 15 bases between them. The germline gives CDR1 SGHAT, CDR2 FQNNGV. CDR3 size: 13 residues. CDR3 bases: TGTGCCAGCAGCTTAAACCAGGGTATCGGTGCTTTCTTT. It codes for CASSLNQGIGAFF. The complete variable domain, with remaining parts taken from reference TRBV11-2 and TRBJ1-1, reads EAGVAQSPRYKIIEKRQSVAFWCNPISGHATLYWYQQILGQGPKLLIQFQNNGVVDDSQLPKDRFSAERLKGVDSTLKIQPAKLEDSAVYLCASSLNQGIGAFFGQGTRLTVV.

This chain links TRBV30 with TRBJ1-1; D remains ambiguous. The germline V gene has CDR1 GTSNPN and CDR2 SVGIG (reference sequence). V lost 3 bases to trimming and J lost 4 bases, with 12 bases between them. The CDR3 has 13 amino acids. CDR3 coding DNA: TGTGCCTGGAGCCGTGGACCGTCCACTGAAGCTTTCTTT. Encoded protein: CAWSRGPSTEAFF.

V is TRBV6-1 and J is TRBJ1-5; D not certain. With 7 bases removed from V and 7 bases from J, the gap between germline ends came to 11 bases. Germline assignment: CDR1 MNHNS and CDR2 SASEGT. CDR3 length: 12 residues. CDR3 loop: CASKEEVQPQHF. CDR3 coding DNA: TGTGCCAGCAAGGAGGAGGTGCAGCCCCAGCATTTT.

The CDR3 reads CASSQGLGTYEQYF. The DNA for the CDR3 is TGTGCCAGCAGCCAAGGATTGGGAACCTACGAGCAGTACTTC. This chain links TRBV4-2 with TRBJ2-7; D gene unclear. V lost 1 base and J lost 2, with 9 bases in between. Germline CDR1 and CDR2: LGHNA and YNFKEQ. This CDR3 region has 14 residues.

This clone was observed many times. The rearrangement joins TRBV30 to TRBJ1-1; tentative D call: TRBD1 (6 bases). Deletions cut 2 bases from V and 4 bases from J, with 8 bases between. The CDR3 runs to 12 residues. The germline V gene encodes CDR1 GTSNPN and CDR2 SVGIG (reference sequence). CDR3 nucleotide sequence: TGTGCCTGGAGTAGGGGGAGCACTGAAGCTTTCTTT. It encodes CAWSRGSTEAFF.

V usage is TRBV29-1 and J usage is TRBJ2-7; 8 bases match TRBD1. V lost 4 bases, J lost 6 bases, and 8 bases stayed unmatched. This CDR3 is built from 13 residues. From germline, CDR1 is SQVTM and CDR2 ANQGSEA. Written as DNA, the CDR3 is TGCAGCGTTGCAAAAGGACAGGGCGGCGAGCAGTACTTC. Translated, it gives CSVAKGQGGEQYF.

The rearrangement links TRBV21-1 to TRBJ1-6; the table's D call of TRBD1 was not tested on the DNA. TRBV21-1 is a documented pseudogene. The CDR3 covers 14 residues. In DNA form, the CDR3 reads TGTGCCAGCAGCAAAATCAGGGGTGCGGTGCCCCTCCACTTT. It is translated as CASSKIRGAVPLHF.

V is TRBV30 and J is TRBJ1-6; 8 bases line up with TRBD1. V trimming: 1 base; J trimming: 9 bases; junction bases outside the gene matches: 5. Germline V gene lookup returns CDR1 GTSNPN and CDR2 SVGIG (reference sequence). The CDR3 is made up of 14 amino acids. The CDR3 DNA is TGTGCCTGGAGTGAAACAGGGGGTCGTTCACCCCTCCACTTT. Its protein product is CAWSETGGRSPLHF.

The CDR3 sequence is CASSYDRNSPLHF. The CDR3 DNA follows: TGTGCCAGCAGTTACGATCGGAATTCACCCCTCCACTTT. The rearrangement joins TRBV6-5 to TRBJ1-6, with D hard to call. The V and J ends lost 2 bases and 7 bases respectively, with 6 bases between them. CDR1 is MNHEY, CDR2 SVGAGI, per germline. The CDR3 length is 13 residues.

The chain joins TRBV19 to TRBJ2-6; D is perhaps TRBD1 (5 bases). Trimming took 9 bases from V and 3 from J, leaving 15 bases between them. From germline, CDR1 is LNHDA and CDR2 SQIVND (reference sequence). The CDR3 spans 15 residues. CDR3 loop: CASTKQEFGANVLTF. CDR3 nucleotide sequence: TGTGCCAGCACCAAACAGGAATTTGGGGCCAACGTCCTGACTTTC.

J is TRBJ1-2 and V is TRBV29-1, with 7 bases that match TRBD1. The V segment lost 3 bases and the J segment 2 bases; nucleotides outside the gene matches: 6. CDR1 and CDR2 from the germline V gene are SQVTM and ANQGSEA. This CDR3 region has 14 residues. The CDR3 sequence: CSVENPGQNYGYTF. In DNA, the CDR3 is TGCAGCGTTGAGAACCCGGGACAGAACTATGGCTACACCTTC. The variable domain in full, with the rest retrieved from reference TRBV29-1 and TRBJ1-2, is SAVISQKPSRDICQRGTSLTIQCQVDSQVTMMFWYRQQPGQSLTLIATANQGSEATYESGFVIDKFPISRPNLTFSTLTVSNMSPEDSSIYLCSVENPGQNYGYTFGSGTRLTVV.

This chain uses TRBV5-1 with TRBJ2-7; D is perhaps TRBD1 or TRBD2 (6 bases each). CDR1 and CDR2 (germline): SGHRS, YFSETQ. Trimming left V 3 bases short and J 6 bases short, with 16 bases between. This CDR3 region has 14 residues. This CDR3 is CASSSDRGPAEQYF. The DNA for the CDR3 is TGCGCCAGCAGCTCGGATCGGGGGCCTGCCGAGCAGTACTTC. Complete variable domain (other parts from reference TRBV5-1 and TRBJ2-7): KAGVTQTPRYLIKTRGQQVTLSCSPISGHRSVSWYQQTPGQGLQFLFEYFSETQRNKGNFPGRFSGRQFSNSRSEMNVSTLELGDSALYLCASSSDRGPAEQYFGPGTRLTVT.

The rearrangement joins TRBV19 to TRBJ2-7; D might be TRBD2 (6 bases). V was shortened by 5 bases and J by 2 bases, with 19 bases between the two germline ends. The CDR3 runs to 16 residues. From germline, CDR1 is LNHDA and CDR2 SQIVND (reference sequence). The DNA of the CDR3 is TGTGCCAGTAGTGTAGGACCGTTCGCGGGGACCTACGAGCAGTACTTC. It codes for CASSVGPFAGTYEQYF.

This chain's CDR3 is CASSQVADYGYTF. CDR3 nucleotide sequence: TGCGCCAGCAGCCAAGTGGCAGACTATGGCTACACCTTC. The chain has TRBV4-1 and TRBJ1-2, with D uncertain. CDR3 length: 13 residues. CDR1 is MGHRA and CDR2 is YSYEKL in the germline V gene. Deletions cut 1 base from V and 3 bases from J, with 6 bases between.